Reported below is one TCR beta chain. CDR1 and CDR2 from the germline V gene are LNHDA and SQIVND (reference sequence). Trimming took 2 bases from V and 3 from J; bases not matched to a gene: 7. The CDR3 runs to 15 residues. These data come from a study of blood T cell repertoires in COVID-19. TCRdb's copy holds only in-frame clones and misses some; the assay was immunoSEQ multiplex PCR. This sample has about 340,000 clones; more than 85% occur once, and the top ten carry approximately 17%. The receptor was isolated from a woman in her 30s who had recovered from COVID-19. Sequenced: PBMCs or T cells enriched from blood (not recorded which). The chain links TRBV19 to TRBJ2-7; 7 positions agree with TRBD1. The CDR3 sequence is CASSIKGQSGYEQYF. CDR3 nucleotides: TGTGCCAGTAGTATAAAGGGACAGTCTGGCTACGAGCAGTACTTC.